The entry that follows covers one TCR beta chain sequence. Its antigen specificity is not known. No base qualities exist here, and no much larger clone lies one base off it. This specimen comes from a study of T cells in localized non-small cell lung cancer (dated by TCRdb to about 2020). Turning to the overall study: The study examined T cell repertoires in 200 to 250 patients with early-stage NSCLC and compared tumors with uninvolved tumor-adjacent lungs. A mean age of 66.3 years was recorded for the NSCLC patients, of whom under 150 were male and 85 to 110 were female. All 220 or so NSCLC patients in the cohort were treatment-naive and had localized lung tumors that were resected. What the research found in general, with its limitations: Multi-region tumor sequencing was not performed, so intratumor heterogeneity could not be excluded. Higher T cell density in blood was associated with longer overall survival, whereas higher clonality in adjacent lung was associated with shorter survival. Uninvolved tumor-adjacent lung showed the highest T cell clonality, higher than tumor, which suggests more focused antigenic responses in the adjacent lung. Of the top 100 tumor clones, a median of about 53 were detected in paired uninvolved adjacent lung; under 30 were also among that lung's top 100. Because the study design was exploratory, TCR variables were selected using unadjusted p-values without false-discovery rate correction.

Taken from the germline V gene, the CDR1 and CDR2 loops are MDHEN and SYDVKM. V ends up 6 bases short and J 0 bases short, with an unmatched junction base count of 4. Including cysteine and phenylalanine, the CDR3 has 15 amino acids. Of the read, only the CDR3 DNA is kept; its 45 bases are in frame from base 1. At diagnosis, tumor, uninvolved tumor-adjacent lung and peripheral blood were collected and then preserved as a mix of FFPE and fresh-frozen material. For TCR repertoire profiling, the blood samples were analyzed as peripheral blood mononuclear cells. TCR beta CDR3 regions were sequenced from DNA using the immunoSEQ Assay. As for how the authors treated the data: T cell density was computed as TCR beta template counts normalized to usable DNA estimated by amplifying housekeeping genes. Richness was estimated using the preseqR package, with extrapolation to 400,000 templates for PBMC samples and to 120,000 templates for tissue samples. Clonality was defined by subtracting Pielou's evenness from one. Tissue-enriched TCRs were identified by differential abundance testing using productive amino-acid clonotypes, minimum total count 5 and alpha 0.1. The Jaccard Index and the Morisita Overlap Index were used to quantify repertoire overlap between compartments. GLIPH grouped TCR beta CDR3s together with public tetramer-defined viral CDR3s, and a viral motif had to include at least three viral sequences and show V-gene enrichment. In its TCRdb copy, this immuneACCESS table keeps in-frame sequences only and misses some clones. Where compared with another copy, unresolved V genes explain less than half of these, and the others have no known cause. Clonal size and the V and J genes are those of that table, whereas D and trimming came from the DNA. The sample data list approximately 20,000 clones, and 65% to 90% of these were observed just once. The leading ten clones occupy roughly 4% of the sample.

The sequences come from peripheral blood, collected before any cancer treatment. The source is a man aged 40 to 69 with stage I lung adenocarcinoma. This sequence uses TRBV28 and TRBJ1-1, and 10 junctional nucleotides match TRBD1. CDR3 protein: CASRGQGTMNTEAFF. The nucleotide sequence is given as TGTGCCAGCAGGGGACAGGGGACGATGAACACTGAAGCTTTCTTT.